A single sample is the source of the 16 T cell receptor beta chains below, sequenced in a study of blood T cells in healthy people across ages. PCR was performed a second time for about 6 to 11 cycles using a sample-barcoded 5' primer and a J-beta primer mix. In TCRdb, the 5' RACE reads were re-called with MiXCR into one record per CDR3 protein. The table lists 1.5 million to 2 million distinct CDR3 sequences, around 40% of them singletons, with roughly 24% in the top ten. Sequenced input: blood. These receptor sequences come from a human donor in good health.

The chain carries TRBV7-9 and TRBJ2-7, with D perhaps assigned TRBD1 or TRBD2 (5 bases each). This CDR3 has 15 residues. Germline loops: CDR1 SEHNR, CDR2 FQNEAQ (reference sequence). V was clipped by 3 bases and J by 2 bases, with 14 bases between them. The CDR3 DNA follows: TGTGCCAGCAGCTTCGGGAACAGGTTAGCCTACGAGCAGTACTTC. Amino acid sequence: CASSFGNRLAYEQYF.

There are a few counts of this clonotype. This rearrangement joins TRBV12-3 or TRBV12-4 to TRBJ2-6; TRBD1 might be the D (5 bases). V lost 3 bases and J 2 bases, leaving 8 bases between the germline ends. This CDR3 spans 15 amino acids. DNA of the CDR3: TGTGCCAGCAGTTTTAGGGGCCCTGGGGCCAACGTCCTGACTTTC. Encoded protein: CASSFRGPGANVLTF.

The gene calls are TRBV28 and TRBJ1-2; D remains unclear. CDR1 and CDR2 (germline): MDHEN, SYDVKM. V was shortened by 6 bases and J by 6 bases, with 17 bases between the two germline ends. CDR3 length: 14 amino acids. Here the CDR3 reads CASSQGSIRNGYTF. The CDR3 nucleotides read TGTGCCAGCAGCCAAGGGAGTATTCGAAATGGCTACACCTTC.

This clonotype was seen a few times. This chain links TRBV6-6 with TRBJ2-7; no firm D call. Trimming took off 2 bases at V and 2 bases at J, with 10 bases between the two ends. The CDR3 spans 14 residues. Germline-derived CDR1 and CDR2 are MNHNY and SVGAGI (reference sequence). DNA of the CDR3: TGTGCCAGCAGTTACGATGGAACTGCCTACGAGCAGTACTTC. Translation gives CASSYDGTAYEQYF.

V gene TRBV7-3 combines with J gene TRBJ2-6, with 8 bases matching TRBD2. V gave up 1 base and J gave up 5 bases; unmatched junction bases: 10. The CDR3 has 18 residues. CDR1 is SGHTA, CDR2 FQGTGA, per germline. The CDR3 sequence: CASSLNPAGVSRANVLTF. CDR3 nucleotides: TGTGCCAGCAGCTTAAACCCAGCGGGGGTGTCTAGGGCCAACGTCCTGACTTTC. Looking up the rest from reference TRBV7-3 and TRBJ2-6 gives the full variable domain: GAGVSQTPSNKVTEKGKYVELRCDPISGHTALYWYRQSLGQGPEFLIYFQGTGAADDSGLPNDRFFAVRPEGSVSTLKIQRTERGDSAVYLCASSLNPAGVSRANVLTFGAGSRLTVL.

The chain couples TRBV10-2 to TRBJ1-1, with 7 bases lining up with TRBD1. The germline gives CDR1 WSHSY, CDR2 SAAADI. The CDR3 has 16 amino acids. After removal of 2 bases from V and 5 bases from J, the junction contained 11 bases not matched to a gene. The CDR3 nucleotides are TGCGCCAGCAGTGAGCGTGGTAGGGGGCAGATGACTGAAGCTTTCTTT. Its protein is CASSERGRGQMTEAFF.

The chain employs TRBV12-3 or TRBV12-4 and TRBJ2-2, with a possible D match to TRBD1 (5 bases). This CDR3 region has 15 residues. V lost 6 bases, J lost 6 bases, and 17 bases lay in between. As DNA, the CDR3 is TGTGCCAGCAGCCTTCTAGGGGTTGAGGCCGGGGAGCTGTTTTTT. Protein product: CASSLLGVEAGELFF.

This clonotype appeared a few times. At one of its ends the junction is not consistent with the germline gene, which may arise from a read error. The chain uses TRBV4-3 and TRBJ2-7; D may be TRBD1 (7 bases). This CDR3 comprises 14 residues. Per germline, CDR1 LGHNA and CDR2 YSLEER. CDR3 bases: TGCGCCAGCTGCCAGAACAGGGGAGGCTACGAGCAGTACTTC. Its protein is CASCQNRGGYEQYF.

The J gene is TRBJ2-7, the V gene TRBV20-1, with 11 nucleotides matching TRBD1. This CDR3 is built from 14 residues. Germline CDR1 and CDR2: DFQATT and SNEGSKA (reference sequence). V trimming: 5 bases; J trimming: 1 base; junction bases outside the gene matches: 4. CDR3 nucleotides: TGCAGTGCTCGCCGGGACAGGGGGTCCTACGAGCAGTACTTC. As protein: CSARRDRGSYEQYF.

Comment on this clonotype: Relative to the germline gene, one junction end is altered; a read error may explain this. The CDR3 DNA follows: TGTGCCAGCAGCAACCGTCAGGGTTTCGGATCCTACAACGAGCAGTTCTTC. Its protein product is CASSNRQGFGSYNEQFF. The V and J genes are TRBV5-6 and TRBJ2-1; D might be TRBD1 (5 bases). CDR3 length equals 17 residues. Germline CDR1 SGHDT, CDR2 YYEEEE. The whole variable domain, remainder taken from reference TRBV5-6 and TRBJ2-1, is DAGVTQSPTHLIKTRGQQVTLRCSPKSGHDTVSWYQQALGQGPQFIFQYYEEEERQRGNFPDRFSGHQFPNYSSELNVNALLLGDSALYLCASSNRQGFGSYNEQFFGPGTRLTVL.

This clonotype was seen many times. The chain links TRBV29-1 to TRBJ2-5, with D tentatively TRBD2 (7 bases). The CDR3 totals 14 residues. CDR1 and CDR2 from the germline V gene are SQVTM and ANQGSEA. Trimming pared 2 bases from V and 5 bases from J, leaving 15 bases between. The DNA for the CDR3 is TGCAGCGTTGAACGGGGGGCCTTGGGGGAGACCCAGTACTTC. Translation gives CSVERGALGETQYF.

The rearrangement joins TRBV20-1 to TRBJ2-7, with TRBD2 matching 7 bases. The CDR3 runs to 15 residues. The V gene end was trimmed by 6 bases and the J gene end by 0 bases; junction bases not matched to a gene: 11. Germline V gene sequence: CDR1 DFQATT, CDR2 SNEGSKA (reference sequence). DNA for the CDR3: TGCAGTGCCAACCCCCGGCGGGGGACCTCCTACGAGCAGTACTTC. Protein product: CSANPRRGTSYEQYF.

The chain uses TRBV7-9 and TRBJ1-1; D possibly corresponds to TRBD1 (5 bases). Trimming stripped 4 bases from V and 5 bases from J, with 14 bases between. The CDR3 is made up of 14 amino acids. CDR1 and CDR2 from the germline V gene are SEHNR and FQNEAQ (reference sequence). The CDR3 DNA reads TGTGCCAGCAGCTGGGGGGACCCGGGGACTGAAGCTTTCTTT. Translated, it gives CASSWGDPGTEAFF.

The chain employs TRBV20-1 and TRBJ2-7; the D gene is possibly TRBD1 (6 bases). V was clipped by 6 bases and J by 4 bases, with 22 bases between them. The CDR3 spans 15 residues. CDR1 is DFQATT and CDR2 is SNEGSKA in the germline V gene (reference sequence). In DNA form, the CDR3 reads TGCAGTGCCTCTCGACTACAGGGACCCAAGTACGAGCAGTACTTC. It is translated as CSASRLQGPKYEQYF.

V and J are TRBV7-9 and TRBJ2-7; a weak D match, TRBD1 (6 bases). V dropped 8 bases and J dropped 0 bases, with 11 bases sitting between them. Germline-derived CDR1 and CDR2 are SEHNR and FQNEAQ (reference sequence). CDR3 length: 13 residues. The CDR3 loop reads CASGYRDSYEQYF. CDR3 in DNA: TGTGCCAGCGGTTACAGGGACTCCTACGAGCAGTACTTC.

This clonotype was seen only a few times. J is TRBJ2-1 and V is TRBV4-3; 9 nucleotides match TRBD1. Germline V gives CDR1 LGHNA, CDR2 YSLEER. The CDR3 consists of 16 residues. V lost 3 bases to trimming and J lost 8 bases; unmatched junction nucleotides: 11. CDR3 residues: CASSHGTTGGGYEQFF. DNA for the CDR3: TGCGCCAGCAGCCACGGGACGACAGGGGGTGGCTATGAGCAGTTCTTC.